The 14 T cell receptor beta chains below come from one sample, sequenced in a study of blood T cell repertoires in COVID-19. Data came from immunoSEQ multiplex PCR; TCRdb stores just in-frame clones and leaves some out. The table lists under 200,000 clones, around four fifths of them singletons, with roughly 15% in the top ten. Sequencing was carried out using peripheral blood. These receptors all come from a woman aged 65 to 85 with COVID-19, enrolled during active disease.

The rearrangement uses TRBV9 and TRBJ2-5, with 7 positions matching TRBD2. After removal of 4 bases from V and 4 bases from J, the junction contained 7 bases not matched to a gene. The germline CDR1 and CDR2 sequences are SGDLS and YYNGEE. This CDR3 is 14 amino acids long. CDR3 nucleotides: TGTGCCAGCAGCCCCCGGGACTACCGAGAGACCCAGTACTTC. As protein: CASSPRDYRETQYF. Full variable domain (missing parts from reference TRBV9 and TRBJ2-5): DSGVTQTPKHLITATGQRVTLRCSPRSGDLSVYWYQQSLDQGLQFLIQYYNGEERAKGNILERFSAQQFPDLHSELNLSSLELGDSALYFCASSPRDYRETQYFGPGTRLLVL.

This clone appeared a single time. This chain links TRBV27 with TRBJ1-1; 10 nucleotides match TRBD1. CDR1 and CDR2 from the germline V gene are MNHEY and SMNVEV (reference sequence). CDR3 length: 14 residues. With V trimmed by 7 bases and J by 3 bases, 5 bases remained unmatched. The CDR3 bases are TGTGCCAGCAAGGGACAGGGGATCCACACTGAAGCTTTCTTT. As protein: CASKGQGIHTEAFF.

The chain has TRBV19 and TRBJ1-2; 9 bases map to TRBD1. The CDR3 totals 13 residues. J was trimmed by 6 bases and V by 8 bases; bases with no gene match: 7. Looked up from germline, CDR1 is LNHDA and CDR2 is SQIVND (reference sequence). CDR3 protein: CASEPGTGHGYTF. In DNA form, the CDR3 reads TGTGCCAGTGAACCCGGGACAGGGCATGGCTACACCTTC.

CDR3 nucleotide sequence: TGTGCCAGCACCGGGACAGGACCCCTTCCTGGCTACACCTTC. Protein sequence: CASTGTGPLPGYTF. This chain uses TRBV3-1 (or the pseudogene TRBV3-2) with TRBJ1-2, with TRBD1 identical over 8 bases. The germline V gene encodes CDR1 LGHDT and CDR2 YNNKEL (reference sequence). V was pared by 7 bases and J by 7 bases, with 11 bases of the junction left unmatched. CDR3 length: 14 amino acids.

The rearrangement joins TRBV19 to TRBJ2-1, with 8 bases identical to TRBD2. After removal of 7 bases from V and 2 bases from J, the junction contained 4 bases not matched to a gene. Germline lookup yields CDR1 LNHDA and CDR2 SQIVND (reference sequence). This CDR3 has 14 residues. This CDR3 is CASIGGAPYNEQFF. The CDR3 DNA reads TGTGCCAGTATCGGGGGGGCACCCTACAATGAGCAGTTCTTC.

This chain connects TRBV27 to TRBJ2-5, with 11 bases identical to TRBD2. CDR3 length: 18 residues. The trim removed 0 bases at V and 2 bases at J, leaving 8 bases unmatched. The germline gives CDR1 MNHEY, CDR2 SMNVEV (reference sequence). In nucleotides, the CDR3 is TGTGCCAGCAGTTTATCCCCAACTAGCGGGGGTGTACAAGAGACCCAGTACTTC. It is translated as CASSLSPTSGGVQETQYF.

The chain links TRBV14 to TRBJ2-1; 7 bases align to TRBD2. The J segment lost 3 bases and the V segment lost 0 bases, leaving 11 bases of the junction unmatched. The CDR3 has 18 residues. Germline CDR1 is SGHDN and CDR2 is FVKESK. The CDR3 is CASSQESSGLPIYNEQFF. The CDR3 DNA is TGTGCCAGCAGCCAAGAGTCGTCGGGACTACCTATCTACAATGAGCAGTTCTTC.

This chain connects TRBV6-6 to TRBJ1-1, with D perhaps TRBD1 (6 bases). V dropped 4 bases and J dropped 5 bases, with 14 bases sitting between them. Germline V gene lookup returns CDR1 MNHNY and CDR2 SVGAGI (reference sequence). CDR3 length: 14 residues. For the CDR3, the DNA is TGTGCCAGCAGTTCTCAGGGGCGCGGGACTGAAGCTTTCTTT. Protein: CASSSQGRGTEAFF.

The chain has TRBV25-1 and TRBJ2-1; TRBD1 might be the D (6 bases). This CDR3 contains 14 residues. Germline CDR1 reads MGHDK; CDR2 reads SYGVNS. The V end was cut by 6 bases, the J end by 0 bases, with 9 bases between. DNA for the CDR3: TGTGCCAGCAGCAGGGGAAGCTCCTACAATGAGCAGTTCTTC. Its translation: CASSRGSSYNEQFF.

This chain uses TRBV7-6 with TRBJ2-1; 12 bases align to TRBD1. CDR3 length: 15 amino acids. The germline gives CDR1 SGHVS, CDR2 FNYEAQ. Trimming took 4 bases from V and 6 from J; bases not matched to a gene: 4. The CDR3 loop is CASSSGTGGLNEQFF. For the CDR3, the DNA is TGTGCCAGCAGCTCCGGGACAGGGGGCCTCAATGAGCAGTTCTTC.

The CDR3 DNA reads as TGTGCCAGCAGCTTAGAAGCTTCCAATGAGCAGTTCTTC. Encoded protein: CASSLEASNEQFF. The chain recombines TRBV11-3 with TRBJ2-1; D call uncertain. There are 13 residues in the CDR3. The V and J ends lost 0 bases and 6 bases respectively, with 6 bases between them. Germline CDR1 is SGHNT and CDR2 is YENEEA.

The rearrangement joins TRBV10-3 to TRBJ1-5; possibly TRBD1 for D (5 bases). V lost 5 bases to trimming and J lost 6 bases, with 14 bases between them. The CDR3 length is 14 residues. CDR1 and CDR2 from the germline V gene are ENHRY and SYGVKD. The CDR3 DNA reads as TGTGCCATCAGTTTGGGGGGGGTTTCTCAGCCCCAGCATTTT. It translates to CAISLGGVSQPQHF.

J is TRBJ2-5 and V is TRBV5-1; D possibly corresponds to TRBD2 (5 bases). Trimming pared 1 base from V and 5 bases from J, leaving 15 bases between. Germline loops: CDR1 SGHRS, CDR2 YFSETQ. The CDR3 consists of 15 residues. The DNA of the CDR3 is TGCGCCAGCAGCTTGTCCCCAAAAACGGGGGAGACCCAGTACTTC. Translating gives CASSLSPKTGETQYF.

The chain employs TRBV19 and TRBJ2-2; TRBD2 might be the D (6 bases). Germline V gene data show CDR1 as LNHDA and CDR2 as SQIVND (reference sequence). V was cut by 5 bases and J by 5 bases, with 15 bases left in between. The CDR3 is 15 amino acids. CDR3 DNA: TGTGCCAGTAGTGCTGGAGGGACCAAGACCGGGGAGCTGTTTTTT. Encoded protein: CASSAGGTKTGELFF.